This T cell receptor beta chain was captured by sequencing in a study of blood T cells in healthy people across ages. Points from the study as a whole: Older age coincided with a roughly linear decline in TCR beta diversity per million T cells.

For this clonotype: Its antigen is unidentified.

PCR was performed a second time for roughly 7 to 12 cycles using a sample-barcoded 5' primer and a J-beta primer mix. Each of the samples gave a minimum of 3 million paired-end reads that contained CDR3. One entry per CDR3 protein, called by TCRdb with MiXCR from the 5' RACE reads. The sample contains 790,000 or so distinct CDR3 sequences, approximately 53% of which appear only once. This CDR3 has 17 residues. V was clipped by 0 bases and J by 2 bases, with 17 bases between them. Germline values: CDR1 DFQATT, CDR2 SNEGSKA (reference sequence). The genes are TRBV20-1 and TRBJ1-5; no clear D gene. The sample consisted of blood. This clonotype originated in a man aged 40-49 years in good health. CDR3 nucleotides: TGCAGTGCTAGAGATAAGCGACGGTCCCAAGGCAATCAGCCCCAGCATTTT. Its translation is CSARDKRRSQGNQPQHF.